The next 2 T cell receptor beta chains were all read from a single sample in a study of blood T cell repertoires in COVID-19. Clones were sequenced by immunoSEQ multiplex PCR, and TCRdb holds only the in-frame ones, with some missing. The profile shows 100,000 to 150,000 clones, 78% of them singletons. The sequenced sample was peripheral blood. These receptors came from a man between 65 and 79 years old with acute or convalescent COVID-19.

The chain has TRBV19 and TRBJ1-1, with D maybe TRBD1 (5 bases). Germline-derived CDR1 and CDR2 are LNHDA and SQIVND (reference sequence). This CDR3 has 16 amino acids. The V end lost 5 bases, the J end lost 4 bases, and 20 bases lay between the germline ends. CDR3 DNA sequence: TGTGCCAGTAGTGAAGACTGGGGCGGTCCCTCCACTGAAGCTTTCTTT. It yields the protein CASSEDWGGPSTEAFF. Based on the CDR3 plus reference TRBV19 and TRBJ1-1, the full variable domain is DGGITQSPKYLFRKEGQNVTLSCEQNLNHDAMYWYRQDPGQGLRLIYYSQIVNDFQKGDIAEGYSVSREKKESFPLTVTSAQKNPTAFYLCASSEDWGGPSTEAFFGQGTRLTVV.

The rearrangement joins TRBV6-4 to TRBJ1-1; 9 nucleotides align to TRBD1. Germline V gene lookup returns CDR1 MRHNA and CDR2 SNTAGT. CDR3 length equals 19 residues. The J segment lost 1 base and the V segment lost 7 bases, leaving 19 bases of the junction unmatched. The CDR3 region is CASTAPKDRGVRSNTEAFF. In DNA form, the CDR3 reads TGTGCCAGCACTGCCCCTAAGGACAGGGGTGTTCGGTCGAACACTGAAGCTTTCTTT.